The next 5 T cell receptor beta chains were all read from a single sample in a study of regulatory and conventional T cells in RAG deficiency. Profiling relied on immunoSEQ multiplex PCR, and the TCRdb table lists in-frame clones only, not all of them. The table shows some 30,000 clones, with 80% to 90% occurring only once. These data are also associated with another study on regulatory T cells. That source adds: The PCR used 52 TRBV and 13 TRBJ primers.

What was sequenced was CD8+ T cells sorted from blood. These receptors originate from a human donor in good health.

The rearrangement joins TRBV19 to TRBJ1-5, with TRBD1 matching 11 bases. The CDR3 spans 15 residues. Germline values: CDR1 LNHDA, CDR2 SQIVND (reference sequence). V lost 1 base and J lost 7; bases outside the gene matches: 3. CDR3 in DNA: TGTGCCAGTAGTATAGCGGGGACAGGGGGACAGCCCCAGCATTTT. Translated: CASSIAGTGGQPQHF. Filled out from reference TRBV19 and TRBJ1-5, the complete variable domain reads DGGITQSPKYLFRKEGQNVTLSCEQNLNHDAMYWYRQDPGQGLRLIYYSQIVNDFQKGDIAEGYSVSREKKESFPLTVTSAQKNPTAFYLCASSIAGTGGQPQHFGDGTRLSIL.

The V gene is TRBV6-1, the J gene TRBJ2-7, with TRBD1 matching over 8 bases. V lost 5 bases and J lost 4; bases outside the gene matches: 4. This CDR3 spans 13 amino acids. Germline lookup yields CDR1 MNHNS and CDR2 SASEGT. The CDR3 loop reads CASSTQGGYEQYF. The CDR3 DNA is TGTGCCAGCAGTACACAGGGGGGATACGAGCAGTACTTC.

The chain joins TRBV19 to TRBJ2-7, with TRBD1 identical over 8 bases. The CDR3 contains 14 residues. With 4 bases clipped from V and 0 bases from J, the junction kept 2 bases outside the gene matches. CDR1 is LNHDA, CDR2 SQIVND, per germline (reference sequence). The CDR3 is CASSRTGSSYEQYF. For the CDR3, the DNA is TGTGCCAGTAGTAGGACAGGGAGCTCCTACGAGCAGTACTTC.

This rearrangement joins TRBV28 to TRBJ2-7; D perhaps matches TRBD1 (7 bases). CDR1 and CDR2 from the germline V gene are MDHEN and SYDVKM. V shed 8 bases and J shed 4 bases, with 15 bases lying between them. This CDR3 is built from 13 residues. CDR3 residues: CASPGQEGYEQYF. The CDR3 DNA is TGTGCCAGCCCCGGACAGGAGGGTTACGAGCAGTACTTC.

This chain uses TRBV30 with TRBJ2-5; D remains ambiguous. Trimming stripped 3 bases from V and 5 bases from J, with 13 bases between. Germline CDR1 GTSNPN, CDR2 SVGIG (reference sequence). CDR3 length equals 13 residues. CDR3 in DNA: TGTGCCTGGAGCGTCGACGGTGGGGAGACCCAGTACTTC. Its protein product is CAWSVDGGETQYF.